Each of the 4 T cell receptor beta chains below was sequenced from the same sample in a study of vaccination and CD4 T cells after COVID-19. For these receptors, no antigen is known. Sequenced with the Oncomine TCR Beta short-read assay was DNA taken from cultured CD4+ T cells. From the PCR reads, TCRdb called clonotypes with MiXCR, one entry per CDR3 protein. In the table there are approximately 16,000 distinct CDR3 sequences, around 80% of which are singletons. Treatment here: approximately 10-day PBMC culture with coronavirus spike peptide pools or control peptides (ViraFEST assay). Specimen: CD4+ T cells from blood, cultured in vitro, collected after SARS-CoV-2 vaccination. The source is a human donor who received a COVID-19 vaccine.

There are a few counts of this clonotype. V gene TRBV20-1 combines with J gene TRBJ1-3; D is possibly TRBD1 (5 bases). Trimming shortened V by 7 bases and J by 0 bases, and 10 bases separated the two germline ends. The CDR3 has 13 amino acids. Germline V gene sequence: CDR1 DFQATT, CDR2 SNEGSKA (reference sequence). CDR3 DNA sequence: TGCAGTGGTCAGGGAACCTCTGGAAACACCATATATTTT. This sequence encodes CSGQGTSGNTIYF.

This chain connects TRBV6-1 to TRBJ1-1; D gene ambiguous. The CDR3 loop spans 13 amino acids. Per the germline V gene, CDR1 is MNHNS and CDR2 is SASEGT. Trimming cost V 7 bases and J 1 base, with 10 bases left between them. The CDR3 DNA sequence: TGTGCCAGCATTAATTTGAGGAACACTGAAGCTTTCTTT. This codes for CASINLRNTEAFF.

The gene calls are TRBV6-1 and TRBJ1-5; 8 nucleotides match TRBD1. Germline CDR1 reads MNHNS; CDR2 reads SASEGT. The CDR3 loop spans 14 amino acids. V lost 5 bases, J lost 6 bases, and 6 bases stayed unmatched. DNA for the CDR3: TGTGCCAGCAGTACGGACAGGGCCTCTCAGCCCCAGCATTTT. This encodes CASSTDRASQPQHF.

The rearrangement links TRBV7-2 to TRBJ2-3; the D is unclear. This CDR3 contains 12 residues. CDR1 is SGHTA and CDR2 is FQGNSA in the germline V gene. V dropped 1 base and J dropped 4 bases, with 3 bases sitting between them. CDR3: CASSLVADTQYF. CDR3 in DNA: TGTGCCAGCAGCTTAGTAGCAGATACGCAGTATTTT.